This T cell receptor (beta chain) was sequenced for a study of T cells after somatic rescue of genetic block. Generated by immunoSEQ multiplex PCR, the TCRdb table keeps only in-frame clones and is missing some. The data contain approximately 71,000 clones, just under 95% of them seen just once; the ten biggest clones take up about 2.9%. V lost 3 bases and J lost 9; bases outside the gene matches: 6. Germline V gene sequence: CDR1 SEHNR, CDR2 FQNEAQ (reference sequence). There are 15 residues in the CDR3. Material: peripheral blood mononuclear cells (PBMCs). This chain uses TRBV7-9 with TRBJ1-6; TRBD1 matches 9 bases. The sequence was collected from a man aged 40-50 years. CDR3 region: CASSFTGTGFSPLHF. As DNA, the CDR3 is TGTGCCAGCAGCTTTACCGGGACAGGGTTTTCACCCCTCCACTTT. The full variable domain, in which reference TRBV7-9 and TRBJ1-6 provide the parts outside the CDR3, is DTGVSQNPRHKITKRGQNVTFRCDPISEHNRLYWYRQTLGQGPEFLTYFQNEAQLEKSRLLSDRFSAERPKGSFSTLEIQRTEQGDSAMYLCASSFTGTGFSPLHFGNGTRLTVT.